The 17 T cell receptor beta chains below come from one sample, sequenced in a study of T cell repertoires in cytomegalovirus infection. The antigens these receptors bind are not known. From the reads, TCRdb called clonotypes with MiXCR, one entry per CDR3 protein. The table has around 100,000 distinct CDR3 sequences, over 30% seen once; the top ten hold less than 45%. The input for sequencing was CD8+ T cells from cultured PBMCs, taken from culture after CMV antigen stimulation. These receptors were taken from a human donor in good health (CMV status not recorded). Some clones in this sample may be carry-over from other donors' samples.

The rearrangement links TRBV10-3 to TRBJ2-7, with D perhaps TRBD1 or TRBD2 (5 bases each). The V gene's germline CDR1 is ENHRY and CDR2 SYGVKD. V dropped 10 bases and J dropped 2 bases, with 15 bases sitting between them. The CDR3 extends over 13 amino acids. DNA for the CDR3: TGTGCCAGTGTGGGGACGGAGGCCTACGAGCAGTACTTC. Translating it yields CASVGTEAYEQYF.

By sample share, this clonotype is medium-sized. The rearrangement joins TRBV20-1 to TRBJ1-5; TRBD1 is a possible D gene (6 bases). The CDR3 is made up of 17 amino acids. V was shortened by 3 bases and J by 2 bases, with 20 bases between the two germline ends. Germline loops: CDR1 DFQATT, CDR2 SNEGSKA (reference sequence). Here the CDR3 reads CSASATDRLMGNQPQHF. CDR3 nucleotide sequence: TGCAGTGCTAGCGCCACGGACAGACTTATGGGCAATCAGCCCCAGCATTTT.

This clonotype was seen many times. V usage is TRBV7-8 and J usage is TRBJ2-2; TRBD2 matches at 10 bases. V gave up 1 base and J gave up 0 bases; unmatched junction bases: 8. This CDR3 comprises 19 residues. The germline V gene encodes CDR1 SGHVS and CDR2 FQNEAQ. The chain's CDR3 is CASSLVIAGGRPNTGELFF. Here the CDR3 DNA reads TGTGCCAGCAGCTTAGTAATAGCGGGGGGCCGCCCGAACACCGGGGAGCTGTTTTTT.

J is TRBJ2-2 and V is TRBV6-5; D tentatively fits TRBD1 or TRBD2 (5 bases each). The germline V gene has CDR1 MNHEY and CDR2 SVGAGI. This CDR3 has 13 residues. The V end lost 7 bases, the J end lost 6 bases, and 12 bases lay between the germline ends. The CDR3 reads CASTPGAPGELFF. CDR3 sequence (DNA): TGTGCCAGCACCCCCGGGGCGCCCGGGGAGCTGTTTTTT.

This clonotype was seen repeatedly, ten times or more. In DNA, the CDR3 is TGCAGCGTTGAGATGGGACAGGCCACCGGGGAGCTGTTTTTT. As protein: CSVEMGQATGELFF. The gene calls are TRBV29-1 and TRBJ2-2; 8 bases agree with TRBD1. The junction had 4 bases not matched to a gene; V was cut back by 3 bases and J by 4 bases. In germline, CDR1 is SQVTM, CDR2 ANQGSEA. CDR3 size: 14 residues.

This clonotype was counted a few times. The chain uses TRBV9 and TRBJ2-5, with D possibly being TRBD1 (7 bases). Trimming removed 3 bases at V and 3 bases at J, with 9 bases between. The CDR3 is 13 residues long. Germline CDR1 reads SGDLS; CDR2 reads YYNGEE. The CDR3 protein is CASSGGTEETQYF. DNA for the CDR3: TGTGCCAGCAGCGGCGGGACAGAAGAGACCCAGTACTTC.

This clonotype turned up a few times. V usage is TRBV7-9 and J usage is TRBJ2-1; 9 bases are a match to TRBD2. Germline CDR1 is SEHNR and CDR2 is FQNEAQ (reference sequence). V dropped 1 base and J dropped 0; count of bases not matched to a gene: 7. The CDR3 is made up of 18 amino acids. CDR3 region: CASSLEGSGGPSYNEQFF. The CDR3 DNA reads TGTGCCAGCAGCTTAGAGGGTAGCGGGGGCCCCTCCTACAATGAGCAGTTCTTC.

The chain couples TRBV9 to TRBJ1-2, with no clear D. V dropped 1 base and J dropped 0 bases, with 10 bases sitting between them. The CDR3 is 15 residues long. Germline CDR1 SGDLS, CDR2 YYNGEE. CDR3 coding DNA: TGTGCCAGCAGCGTATTGAAGGAAGCTAACTATGGCTACACCTTC. Its translation: CASSVLKEANYGYTF. Supplemented by reference TRBV9 and TRBJ1-2, the full variable domain reads DSGVTQTPKHLITATGQRVTLRCSPRSGDLSVYWYQQSLDQGLQFLIQYYNGEERAKGNILERFSAQQFPDLHSELNLSSLELGDSALYFCASSVLKEANYGYTFGSGTRLTVV.

The rearrangement uses TRBV28 and TRBJ2-7; possibly TRBD1 for D (5 bases). Trimming stripped 3 bases from V and 5 bases from J, with 14 bases between. This CDR3 has 14 residues. CDR1 is MDHEN and CDR2 is SYDVKM in the germline V gene. CDR3 region: CASSLAGYEHEQYF. Here the CDR3 DNA reads TGTGCCAGCAGTTTGGCAGGGTATGAACACGAGCAGTACTTC.

This chain joins TRBV6-5 and TRBJ2-7; no clear D. Germline V gives CDR1 MNHEY, CDR2 SVGAGI. V was clipped by 0 bases and J by 1 base, with 4 bases between them. The CDR3 consists of 13 residues. For the CDR3, the DNA is TGTGCCAGCAGTTACTCCCTATCCTACGAGCAGTACTTC. Encoded protein: CASSYSLSYEQYF.

The rearrangement joins TRBV19 to TRBJ2-1; D is perhaps TRBD1 or TRBD2 (6 bases each). Germline-derived CDR1 and CDR2 are LNHDA and SQIVND (reference sequence). V was cut by 5 bases and J by 2 bases, with 16 bases left in between. The CDR3 consists of 16 residues. For the CDR3, the DNA is TGTGCCAGTAGTGAATTTCACGGGGGCGCCTACAATGAGCAGTTCTTC. Translated, it gives CASSEFHGGAYNEQFF.

This rearrangement joins TRBV27 to TRBJ2-7; the D call may be TRBD1 or TRBD2 (6 bases each). From germline, CDR1 is MNHEY and CDR2 SMNVEV (reference sequence). The CDR3 extends over 14 amino acids. V lost 2 bases and J 2 bases, leaving 10 bases between the germline ends. The CDR3 loop is CASSLNRGAYEQYF. The CDR3 nucleotides read TGTGCCAGCAGTTTAAATAGGGGGGCCTACGAGCAGTACTTC.

This clonotype was seen a handful of times. The chain uses TRBV7-6 and TRBJ2-5; 11 nucleotides match TRBD2. Trimming took 1 base from V and 0 from J; bases not matched to a gene: 7. The germline gives CDR1 SGHVS, CDR2 FNYEAQ. This CDR3 is 18 amino acids long. CDR3 bases: TGTGCCAGCAGCTTAGACCCGTTGACTAGCGGGGACCAAGAGACCCAGTACTTC. This encodes CASSLDPLTSGDQETQYF.

This clonotype has at least ten counts. The chain recombines TRBV2 with TRBJ2-6; D is perhaps TRBD1 (5 bases). Looked up from germline, CDR1 is SNHLY and CDR2 is FYNNEI. V dropped 2 bases and J dropped 4 bases, with 12 bases sitting between them. This CDR3 region has 16 residues. This chain's CDR3 is CASSEFQGDGANVLTF. The CDR3 nucleotides are TGTGCCAGCAGTGAATTCCAGGGTGACGGGGCCAACGTCCTGACTTTC.

Comments on this clonotype: At one end the junction does not follow the germline gene, possibly because of a read error. The J gene is TRBJ1-2, the V gene TRBV2; 10 bases line up with TRBD1. CDR1 and CDR2 (germline): SNHLY, FYNNEI. The CDR3 is 12 amino acids. CDR3 protein: CASRQGQGLAYF. As DNA, the CDR3 is TGTGCCAGCAGGCAGGGACAGGGGTTGGCCTACTTC.

This clonotype was detected only a few times. The J gene is TRBJ2-1, the V gene TRBV19, with D perhaps matching TRBD1 (6 bases). V lost 4 bases and J lost 7, with 11 bases in between. Germline CDR1 is LNHDA and CDR2 is SQIVND (reference sequence). The CDR3 extends over 13 amino acids. In DNA, the CDR3 is TGTGCCAGTAGTAGGACAGTTAATAATGAGCAGTTCTTC. It is translated as CASSRTVNNEQFF.

The chain is built from TRBV24-1 and TRBJ2-1; 11 positions agree with TRBD2. V was pared by 12 bases and J by 5 bases, with 5 bases of the junction left unmatched. Looked up from germline, CDR1 is KGHDR and CDR2 is SFDVKD. CDR3 size: 13 residues. The chain's CDR3 is CAEIAGGHNEQFF. As DNA, the CDR3 is TGTGCCGAAATAGCGGGGGGGCACAATGAGCAGTTCTTC.